This is a list of T cell receptor beta chains from one sample in a study of T cells after yellow fever vaccination. Each CDR3 protein is one row after TCRdb ran MiXCR on the 5' RACE reads. The sample lists nearly 350,000 distinct CDR3 sequences, 8.1% occurring once. The source was PBMCs, collected roughly 47 days after the first yellow fever vaccination. Receptor source: a man between 18 and 29 years old who received the YFV17D yellow fever vaccine. Each CDR3 is given with its conserved first and last residue. The order of the fields is J gene, clone size, D gene, V gene, CDR3 DNA, CDR3 protein. The D gene is left open where the match is weak. Clone size is stated in some rows and not others, as once, few, many or a class when expanded.

J: TRBJ2-3
size: -
D: -
V: TRBV2
DNA: TGTGCCAGCAGCACATCCTATGCGGGGGCCAGCACAGATACGCAGTATTTT
CDR3: CASSTSYAGASTDTQYF

J: TRBJ1-2
size: -
D: -
V: TRBV24-1
DNA: TGTGCCACCGGTCCAGGGCGCGGCTATGGCTACACCTTC
CDR3: CATGPGRGYGYTF

J: TRBJ1-2
size: few
D: TRBD1
V: TRBV12-3/TRBV12-4
DNA: TGTGCCAGCACCGGTGGGACAGTTAGAAACTATGGCTACACCTTC
CDR3: CASTGGTVRNYGYTF

J: TRBJ2-1
size: -
D: -
V: TRBV10-3
DNA: TGTGCCATCAGTGAGTCGACGTATTCAAAGCGGTTGTCCTACAATGAGCAGTTCTTC
CDR3: CAISESTYSKRLSYNEQFF

J: TRBJ1-5
size: few
D: -
V: TRBV19
DNA: TGTGCCAGTAGCCCCGGGACGGTAACCAATCAGCCCCAGCATTTT
CDR3: CASSPGTVTNQPQHF

J: TRBJ2-5
size: few
D: -
V: TRBV6-5
DNA: TGTGCCAGCAGTTACAGGCATGGGGAGACCCAGTACTTC
CDR3: CASSYRHGETQYF

J: TRBJ2-1
size: -
D: TRBD2
V: TRBV5-1
DNA: TGCGCCAGCAGCTTGGCCTATGGACTCCTAAGCGGGGGAGTTTACAATGAGCAGTTCTTC
CDR3: CASSLAYGLLSGGVYNEQFF

J: TRBJ1-5
size: -
D: TRBD1
V: TRBV6-1
DNA: TGTGCCAGCAGTGGACTTTACAGGGGGCGTATTGGCAATCAGCCCCAGCATTTT
CDR3: CASSGLYRGRIGNQPQHF

J: TRBJ2-2
size: many
D: TRBD1
V: TRBV12-3/TRBV12-4
DNA: TGTGCCAGTAAACCGCCCGCCGGGACAGGACGCACCGGGGAGCTGTTTTTT
CDR3: CASKPPAGTGRTGELFF

J: TRBJ2-2
size: many
D: -
V: TRBV7-9
DNA: TGTGCCAGCAGCGCCCAGTTATCGGGGACCGGGGAGCTGTTTTTT
CDR3: CASSAQLSGTGELFF